Each of the 20 T cell receptor beta chains below was sequenced from the same sample in a study of OX40 agonist ivuxolimab in advanced cancers. Sequencing was performed with immunoSEQ multiplex PCR; in TCRdb, only in-frame clones are kept and a portion is missing. Of roughly 93,000 clones in the sample, approximately 84% were seen once. Sequences were derived from CD4+ or CD8+ T cells sorted from blood, sampled in a trial of the OX40 agonist ivuxolimab. Receptor source: an adult with an advanced solid tumor such as melanoma, head and neck, liver or kidney cancer.

The rearrangement uses TRBV6-1 and TRBJ2-1; 8 nucleotides line up with TRBD1. The germline V gene has CDR1 MNHNS and CDR2 SASEGT. J was trimmed by 6 bases and V by 5 bases; bases with no gene match: 9. The CDR3 spans 15 residues. The CDR3 region is CASSLTGEASNEQFF. As DNA, the CDR3 is TGTGCCAGCAGTCTGACAGGGGAGGCTTCCAATGAGCAGTTCTTC.

This clone was detected a few times. The J gene is TRBJ1-2, the V gene TRBV18, with TRBD1 matching over 7 bases. The junction had 12 bases not matched to a gene; V was cut back by 3 bases and J by 5 bases. The CDR3 has 16 residues. Germline V gene sequence: CDR1 KGHSH, CDR2 LQKENI. CDR3 sequence (DNA): TGTGCCAGCTCACCCACTGACAGGGTAGCCGGATATGGCTACACCTTC. Translation: CASSPTDRVAGYGYTF.

V and J are TRBV7-9 and TRBJ2-7; 7 bases match TRBD2. CDR1 SEHNR and CDR2 FQNEAQ come from the germline V gene (reference sequence). CDR3 length: 13 residues. V lost 3 bases and J lost 5; bases outside the gene matches: 4. The CDR3: CASSFLLANEQYF. CDR3 coding DNA: TGTGCCAGCAGCTTTCTACTAGCGAACGAGCAGTACTTC. Together with reference TRBV7-9 and TRBJ2-7, the CDR3 gives the full variable domain: DTGVSQNPRHKITKRGQNVTFRCDPISEHNRLYWYRQTLGQGPEFLTYFQNEAQLEKSRLLSDRFSAERPKGSFSTLEIQRTEQGDSAMYLCASSFLLANEQYFGPGTRLTVT.

This sequence joins TRBV10-2 and TRBJ2-5; TRBD2 aligns across 12 bases. J was trimmed by 4 bases and V by 4 bases; bases with no gene match: 7. The CDR3 is made up of 16 amino acids. Germline CDR1 WSHSY, CDR2 SAAADI. The CDR3: CASSARLAGARETQYF. CDR3 coding DNA: TGCGCCAGCAGTGCTCGACTAGCGGGAGCCCGAGAGACCCAGTACTTC.

The V and J genes are TRBV27 and TRBJ1-2, with a tentative D call TRBD1 (6 bases). This CDR3 has 14 amino acids. The ends were cut back, 8 bases at V and 1 base at J, with 14 bases in the middle. Looked up from germline, CDR1 is MNHEY and CDR2 is SMNVEV (reference sequence). As DNA, the CDR3 is TGTGCCAGCGGTGGAACAGGGAGTAACTATGGCTACACCTTC. As protein: CASGGTGSNYGYTF.

The chain uses TRBV9 and TRBJ1-5; 9 bases map to TRBD1. The CDR3 runs to 15 residues. Germline CDR1 and CDR2: SGDLS and YYNGEE. Trimming cost V 4 bases and J 10 bases; bases outside gene matches: 12. As DNA, the CDR3 is TGTGCCAGCAGCTCGGGACAGGGTTTTTTAGGACCCCAGCATTTT. Amino acid sequence: CASSSGQGFLGPQHF.

This sequence joins TRBV10-3 and TRBJ2-7; TRBD1 aligns across 8 bases. Trimming cost V 2 bases and J 4 bases; bases outside gene matches: 16. Per the germline V gene, CDR1 is ENHRY and CDR2 is SYGVKD. There are 18 residues in the CDR3. Here the CDR3 DNA reads TGTGCCATCAGTGAGCGGAGCGGTAGGGGACAGGTGGTTTACGAGCAGTACTTC. Its protein product is CAISERSGRGQVVYEQYF.

The CDR3 DNA reads TGCGCCAGCAGTGAGTCTAGCGGGAGGTACCACGAGCAGTACTTC. Translation: CASSESSGRYHEQYF. V usage is TRBV10-2 and J usage is TRBJ2-7; 10 nucleotides line up with TRBD2. CDR3 size: 15 residues. Germline V gene lookup returns CDR1 WSHSY and CDR2 SAAADI. V lost 0 bases, J lost 5 bases, and 4 bases stayed unmatched.

This clone was found a few times. V and J are TRBV5-6 and TRBJ2-1, with 7 bases aligning to TRBD2. From germline, CDR1 is SGHDT and CDR2 YYEEEE. Germline trimming cut 4 bases from V and 5 bases from J; bases unmatched to any gene: 12. The length of the CDR3 is 16 residues. The chain's CDR3 is CASSPAGRGWHNEQFF. CDR3 DNA sequence: TGTGCCAGCAGCCCGGCGGGGCGGGGGTGGCACAATGAGCAGTTCTTC.

The chain is built from TRBV2 and TRBJ2-1; TRBD2 aligns across 14 bases. V was clipped by 7 bases and J by 0 bases; unmatched bases: 5. CDR3 length: 17 residues. Germline V gene lookup returns CDR1 SNHLY and CDR2 FYNNEI. Here the CDR3 DNA reads TGTGCCAGCATAGGGACTAGCGGGGGTTCCTCCTACAATGAGCAGTTCTTC. This translates into CASIGTSGGSSYNEQFF.

The V call is TRBV19, the J call TRBJ1-5; D unresolved. Trimming took 4 bases from V and 4 from J, leaving 8 bases between them. From germline, CDR1 is LNHDA and CDR2 SQIVND (reference sequence). The CDR3 covers 13 residues. For the CDR3, the DNA is TGTGCCAGTAGTAAAAGAGAAAATCAGCCCCAGCATTTT. Translated: CASSKRENQPQHF.

The chain recombines TRBV5-1 with TRBJ2-1; possible D gene TRBD1, 6 bases. The CDR3 sequence is 15 residues long. V was clipped by 4 bases and J by 0 bases, with 11 bases between them. Germline V CDR1 and CDR2: SGHRS, YFSETQ. CDR3 amino acids: CASSGDTSSYNEQFF. CDR3 in DNA: TGCGCCAGCAGCGGGGACACCAGCTCCTACAATGAGCAGTTCTTC.

The V call is TRBV9, the J call TRBJ1-2, with 10 bases matching TRBD1. V shed 2 bases, J shed 6 bases, and the junction held 10 bases outside the gene matches. Germline V gene data show CDR1 as SGDLS and CDR2 as YYNGEE. The CDR3 totals 16 residues. CDR3 sequence reads: CASSVPGQGPGDGYTF. The CDR3 DNA sequence: TGTGCCAGCAGCGTCCCGGGACAGGGGCCGGGAGATGGCTACACCTTC.

V usage is TRBV6-6 and J usage is TRBJ1-5; 8 bases agree with TRBD1. This CDR3 has 16 residues. V was clipped by 2 bases and J by 7 bases; unmatched bases: 10. Germline CDR1 MNHNY, CDR2 SVGAGI (reference sequence). The CDR3 coding sequence is TGTGCCAGCAGTTACCCCAGGACAGGGCCAGGGCAGCCCCAGCATTTT. It yields the protein CASSYPRTGPGQPQHF.

The chain recombines TRBV14 with TRBJ1-6; no clear D gene. The V end lost 3 bases, the J end lost 7 bases, and 10 bases lay between the germline ends. The CDR3 has 14 amino acids. Germline CDR1 and CDR2: SGHDN and FVKESK. The CDR3 DNA is TGTGCCAGCAGCCACGGAGGGTACAATTCACCCCTCCACTTT. It codes for CASSHGGYNSPLHF.

V usage is TRBV6-1 and J usage is TRBJ1-3; unclear D gene. Trimming took 2 bases from V and 2 from J, leaving 4 bases between them. Germline V gene data show CDR1 as MNHNS and CDR2 as SASEGT. The CDR3 is made up of 13 amino acids. In DNA form, the CDR3 reads TGTGCCAGCAGTGAAAAAGCTGGAAACACCATATATTTT. This translates into CASSEKAGNTIYF.

The CDR3 DNA sequence: TGTGCCAGCAGTGACCCGGGACAGGTCTACGAGCAGTACTTC. It codes for CASSDPGQVYEQYF. This sequence joins TRBV6-6 and TRBJ2-7; the match to TRBD1 covers 8 bases. Losses at the gene ends were 5 bases for V and 3 bases for J; bases not matched to a gene: 6. The CDR3 is 14 amino acids. CDR1 and CDR2 (germline): MNHNY, SVGAGI (reference sequence).

This clone was observed a single time. This sequence joins TRBV5-6 and TRBJ1-6; D perhaps matches TRBD1 (6 bases). The CDR3 has 14 residues. CDR1 and CDR2 from the germline V gene are SGHDT and YYEEEE. Trimming removed 2 bases at V and 9 bases at J, with 12 bases between. This CDR3 reads CASSLRGPGSPLHF. The CDR3 DNA follows: TGTGCCAGCAGCTTACGGGGGCCCGGTTCACCCCTCCACTTT.

The gene calls are TRBV7-2 and TRBJ2-1, with 14 bases identical to TRBD2. CDR3 length: 16 residues. Looked up from germline, CDR1 is SGHTA and CDR2 is FQGNSA. J was trimmed by 10 bases and V by 3 bases; bases with no gene match: 8. This chain's CDR3 is CASSFPGLAGAREQFF. CDR3 sequence (DNA): TGTGCCAGCAGCTTCCCGGGACTAGCGGGAGCACGGGAGCAGTTCTTC.

The chain has TRBV7-2 and TRBJ2-7; tentative D call: TRBD2 (5 bases). The germline V gene encodes CDR1 SGHTA and CDR2 FQGNSA. Trimming left V 5 bases short and J 3 bases short, with 11 bases between. The CDR3 extends over 13 amino acids. CDR3 protein: CASSPRAHYEQYF. CDR3 nucleotide sequence: TGTGCCAGCAGCCCGCGGGCCCACTACGAGCAGTACTTC.